The 5 T cell receptor beta chains below were found in one sample sequenced in a study of control samples from healthy donors and cancer patients (TCRdb year 2020). Library preparation used the immunoSEQ multiplex PCR assay. TCRdb took over this immuneACCESS table, retaining in-frame rearrangements with V and J assigned. Such tables are incomplete; in checked studies, under half of the missing clones stem from an unresolved V gene, and the remainder is unexplained. The sample data list some 130,000 clones, and approximately 90% of these were observed just once. The ten largest clones capture 8% to 9.5% of the sample. The sequencing input was blood. Receptors were obtained from a woman in her thirties in good health.

The chain couples TRBV4-1 to TRBJ2-7; TRBD2 matches 8 bases. CDR3 length: 15 residues. The germline CDR1 and CDR2 sequences are MGHRA and YSYEKL. V was pared by 1 base and J by 1 base, with 3 bases of the junction left unmatched. CDR3 DNA: TGCGCCAGCAGCCAAGGGAGCGGGAGATCCTACGAGCAGTACTTC. It encodes CASSQGSGRSYEQYF.

CDR3 protein: CASSPGPYNYGYTF. The CDR3 nucleotides are TGTGCCAGCAGCCCGGGACCGTATAACTATGGCTACACCTTC. The chain joins TRBV27 to TRBJ1-2; possibly TRBD1 for D (5 bases). V was shortened by 6 bases and J by 1 base, with 12 bases between the two germline ends. Germline lookup yields CDR1 MNHEY and CDR2 SMNVEV (reference sequence). This CDR3 region has 14 residues.

The chain is built from TRBV5-1 and TRBJ2-7; tentative D call: TRBD1 (5 bases). CDR3 length equals 18 residues. V was trimmed by 2 bases and J by 4 bases, leaving 25 bases between them. Germline CDR1 and CDR2: SGHRS and YFSETQ. Here the CDR3 reads CASSFGAAPVGSGYEQYF. CDR3 DNA: TGCGCCAGCAGCTTTGGGGCGGCCCCCGTCGGGTCGGGTTACGAGCAGTACTTC.

The V gene is TRBV18, the J gene TRBJ1-3; 8 bases agree with TRBD1. This CDR3 spans 17 amino acids. The junction had 7 bases not matched to a gene; V was cut back by 3 bases and J by 0 bases. Germline V gene lookup returns CDR1 KGHSH and CDR2 LQKENI. CDR3 bases: TGTGCCAGCTCACCCCGACAGGGGTTGAGCTCTGGAAACACCATATATTTT. Translated, it gives CASSPRQGLSSGNTIYF.

The chain has TRBV28 and TRBJ1-5; D unclear. The CDR3 runs 15 residues. V lost 0 bases, J lost 2 bases, and 8 bases lay in between. The germline V gene encodes CDR1 MDHEN and CDR2 SYDVKM. CDR3 in DNA: TGTGCCAGCAGTTTATGGGCGTGGCGCAATCAGCCCCAGCATTTT. Its protein is CASSLWAWRNQPQHF.